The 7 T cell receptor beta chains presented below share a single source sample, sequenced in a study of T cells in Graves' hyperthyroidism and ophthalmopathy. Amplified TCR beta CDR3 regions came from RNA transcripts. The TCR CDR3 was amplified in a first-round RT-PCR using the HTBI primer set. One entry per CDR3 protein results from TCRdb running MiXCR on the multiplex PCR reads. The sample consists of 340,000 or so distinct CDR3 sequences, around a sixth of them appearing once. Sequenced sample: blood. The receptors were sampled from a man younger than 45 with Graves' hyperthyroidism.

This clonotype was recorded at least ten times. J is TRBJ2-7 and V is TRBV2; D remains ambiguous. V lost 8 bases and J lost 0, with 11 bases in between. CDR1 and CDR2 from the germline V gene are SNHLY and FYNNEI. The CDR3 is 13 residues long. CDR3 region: CASSRTYSYEQYF. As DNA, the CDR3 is TGTGCCAGCTCCAGGACCTACTCCTACGAGCAGTACTTC.

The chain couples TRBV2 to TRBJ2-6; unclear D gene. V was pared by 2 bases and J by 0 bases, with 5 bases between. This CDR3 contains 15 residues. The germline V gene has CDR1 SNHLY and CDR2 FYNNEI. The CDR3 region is CASSETGSGANVLTF. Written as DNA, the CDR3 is TGTGCCAGCAGTGAAACGGGCTCTGGGGCCAACGTCCTGACTTTC.

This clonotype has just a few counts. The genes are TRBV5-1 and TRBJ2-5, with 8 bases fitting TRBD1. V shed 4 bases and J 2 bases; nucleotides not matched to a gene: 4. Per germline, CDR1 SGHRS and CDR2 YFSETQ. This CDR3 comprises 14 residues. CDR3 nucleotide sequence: TGCGCCAGCAGCAAGGGACAGGTGCAAGAGACCCAGTACTTC. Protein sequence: CASSKGQVQETQYF.

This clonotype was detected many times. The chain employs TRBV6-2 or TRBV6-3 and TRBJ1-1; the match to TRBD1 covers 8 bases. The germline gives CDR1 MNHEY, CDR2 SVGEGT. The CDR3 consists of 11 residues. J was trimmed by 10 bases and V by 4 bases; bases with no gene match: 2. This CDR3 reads CASSSRGLAFF. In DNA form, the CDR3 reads TGTGCCAGCAGTTCCAGGGGGCTAGCTTTCTTT.

CDR3 residues: CASTAGRGYEQYF. The CDR3 DNA sequence: TGTGCCAGCACCGCCGGGAGAGGCTACGAGCAGTACTTC. V and J are TRBV6-1 and TRBJ2-7; TRBD2 might be the D (6 bases). CDR3 length: 13 residues. The V end lost 7 bases, the J end lost 3 bases, and 13 bases lay between the germline ends. CDR1 MNHNS and CDR2 SASEGT come from the germline V gene.

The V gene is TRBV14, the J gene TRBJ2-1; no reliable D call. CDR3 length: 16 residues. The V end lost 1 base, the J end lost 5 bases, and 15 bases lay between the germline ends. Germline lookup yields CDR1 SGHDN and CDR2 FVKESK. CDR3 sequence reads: CASSQGATGRNNEQFF. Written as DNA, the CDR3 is TGTGCCAGCAGCCAAGGGGCGACCGGGCGAAACAATGAGCAGTTCTTC.

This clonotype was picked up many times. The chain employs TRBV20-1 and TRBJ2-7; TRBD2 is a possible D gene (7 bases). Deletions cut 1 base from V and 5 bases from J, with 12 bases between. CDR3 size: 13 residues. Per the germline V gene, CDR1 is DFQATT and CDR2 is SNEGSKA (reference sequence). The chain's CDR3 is CSARAGGRDEQYF. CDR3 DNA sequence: TGCAGTGCTAGAGCCGGGGGGCGGGACGAGCAGTACTTC.